This T cell receptor (beta chain) came from a study of T cells in Graves' hyperthyroidism and ophthalmopathy. Germline V CDR1 and CDR2: SQVTM, ANQGSEA. V lost 6 bases and J 3 bases, leaving 14 bases between the germline ends. The CDR3 length is 13 residues. The CDR3 regions of TCR beta were amplified from RNA transcripts. With the HTBI primer set, the TCR CDR3 went through a first round of RT-PCR. Using its own MiXCR run on the multiplex PCR reads, TCRdb lists one record per CDR3 protein. The sample lists about 380,000 distinct CDR3 sequences, about a fifth seen once, with less than 45% in the top ten.

This chain connects TRBV29-1 to TRBJ2-5, with D tentatively TRBD2 (5 bases). The sequence was obtained from a man between 18 and 35 years old with Graves' ophthalmopathy. The sequencing sample was made of blood. The CDR3 is CSVDRGQKETQYF. The CDR3 DNA is TGCAGCGTGGACCGGGGTCAGAAAGAGACCCAGTACTTC.